This T cell receptor beta chain was profiled in a study of siplizumab effects on memory and regulatory T cells. Study outcomes and limitations: A mean of about 69% of mappable alloreactive CD4+ clones were Treg-derived with siplizumab, compared with about 27% in controls. Alloreactive sequences tracing back to unstimulated CD4+ memory cells fell significantly with siplizumab. Solely a minor proportion of alloreactive clones could be assigned to unstimulated subsets.

As regards this clone: Its antigen remains unidentified.

Sequenced by immunoSEQ multiplex PCR; TCRdb stores in-frame clones only, minus some. Altogether some 96,000 clones are present, 75% to 95% being singletons, with the ten largest covering under 0.15%. The CDR3 covers 13 residues. Germline V lookup: CDR1 MNHEY, CDR2 SVGAGI. V lost 7 bases, J lost 8 bases, and 10 bases stayed unmatched. The rearrangement uses TRBV6-5 and TRBJ1-2, with TRBD1 matching over 7 bases. This receptor was taken from a human donor in good health. Specimen: CD4+ T cells sorted from blood. CDR3: CASIDPTGLGYTF. The DNA of the CDR3 is TGTGCCAGCATCGACCCGACAGGGTTGGGCTACACCTTC.